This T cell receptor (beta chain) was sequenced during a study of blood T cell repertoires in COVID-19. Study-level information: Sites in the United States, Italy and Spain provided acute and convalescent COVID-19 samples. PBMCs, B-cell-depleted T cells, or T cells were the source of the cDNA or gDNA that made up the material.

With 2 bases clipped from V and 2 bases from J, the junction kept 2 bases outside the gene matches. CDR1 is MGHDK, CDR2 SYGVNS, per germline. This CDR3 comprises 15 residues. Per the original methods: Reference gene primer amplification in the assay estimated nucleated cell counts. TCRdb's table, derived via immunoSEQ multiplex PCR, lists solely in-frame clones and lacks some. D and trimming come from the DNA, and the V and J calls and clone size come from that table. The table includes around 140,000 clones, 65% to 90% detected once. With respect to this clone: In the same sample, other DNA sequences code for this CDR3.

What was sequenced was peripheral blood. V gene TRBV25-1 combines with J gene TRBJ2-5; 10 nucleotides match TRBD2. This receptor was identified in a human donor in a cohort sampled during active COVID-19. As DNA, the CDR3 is TGTGCCAGCAGTGAACCGACTAGCGGGCAAGAGACCCAGTACTTC. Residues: CASSEPTSGQETQYF.